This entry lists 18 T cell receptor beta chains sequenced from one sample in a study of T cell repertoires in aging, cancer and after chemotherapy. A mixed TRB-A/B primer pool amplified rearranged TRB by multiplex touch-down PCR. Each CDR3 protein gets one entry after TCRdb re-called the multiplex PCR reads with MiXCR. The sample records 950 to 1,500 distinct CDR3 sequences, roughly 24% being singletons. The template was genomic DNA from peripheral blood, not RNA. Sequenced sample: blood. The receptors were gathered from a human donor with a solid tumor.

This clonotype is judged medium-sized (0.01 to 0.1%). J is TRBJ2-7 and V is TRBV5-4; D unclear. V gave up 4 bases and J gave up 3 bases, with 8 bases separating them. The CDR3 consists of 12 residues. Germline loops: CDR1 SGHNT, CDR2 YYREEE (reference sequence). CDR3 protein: CASSQENYEQYF. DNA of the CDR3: TGTGCCAGCAGCCAAGAAAACTACGAGCAGTACTTC.

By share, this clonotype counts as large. In DNA form, the CDR3 reads TGTGCCTGGAGTACCGGGACAGGGTCCTACGAGCAGTACTTC. This codes for CAWSTGTGSYEQYF. The chain has TRBV30 and TRBJ2-7; 9 bases agree with TRBD1. With V trimmed by 2 bases and J by 1 base, 3 bases remained unmatched. Germline V CDR1 and CDR2: GTSNPN, SVGIG (reference sequence). This CDR3 has 14 residues.

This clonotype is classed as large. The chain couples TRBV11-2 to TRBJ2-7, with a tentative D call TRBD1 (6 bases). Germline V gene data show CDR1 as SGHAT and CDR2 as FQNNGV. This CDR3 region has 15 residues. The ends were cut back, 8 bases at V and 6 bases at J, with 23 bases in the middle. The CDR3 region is CASQPGRIAGVEQYF. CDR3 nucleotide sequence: TGTGCCAGCCAGCCGGGGCGGATCGCAGGGGTCGAGCAGTACTTC.

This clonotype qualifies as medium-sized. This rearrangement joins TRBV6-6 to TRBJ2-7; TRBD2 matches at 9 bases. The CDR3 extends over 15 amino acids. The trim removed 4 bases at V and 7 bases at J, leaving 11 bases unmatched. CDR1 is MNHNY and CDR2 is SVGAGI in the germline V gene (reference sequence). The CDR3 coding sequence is TGTGCCAGCAGTTGGGGGGTAGCGGGGGCGGGGGAGCAGTACTTC. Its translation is CASSWGVAGAGEQYF.

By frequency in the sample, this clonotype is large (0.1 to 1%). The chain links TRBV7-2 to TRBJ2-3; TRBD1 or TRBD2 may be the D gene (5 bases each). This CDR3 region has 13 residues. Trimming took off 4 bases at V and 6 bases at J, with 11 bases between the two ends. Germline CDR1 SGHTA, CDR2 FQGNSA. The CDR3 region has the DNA TGTGCCAGCAGCTACCAATGGGGGGATACGCAGTATTTT. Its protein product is CASSYQWGDTQYF.

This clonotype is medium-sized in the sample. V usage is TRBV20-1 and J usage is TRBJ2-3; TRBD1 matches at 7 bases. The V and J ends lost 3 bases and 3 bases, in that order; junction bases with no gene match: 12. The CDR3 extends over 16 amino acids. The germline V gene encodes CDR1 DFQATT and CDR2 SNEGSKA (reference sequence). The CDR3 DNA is TGCAGTGCTAGCGGTCGAGCGACAGGGTTGACAGATACGCAGTATTTT. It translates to CSASGRATGLTDTQYF.

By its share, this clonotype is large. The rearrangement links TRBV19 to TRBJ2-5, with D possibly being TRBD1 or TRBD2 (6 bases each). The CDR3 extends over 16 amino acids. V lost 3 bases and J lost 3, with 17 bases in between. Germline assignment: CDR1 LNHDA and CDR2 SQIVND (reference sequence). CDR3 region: CASSIGGTTRKETQYF. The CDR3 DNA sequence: TGTGCCAGTAGTATCGGGGGCACCACGAGGAAAGAGACCCAGTACTTC.

The CDR3 nucleotides are TGTGCCAGCAGTCATCAACTTGAAATGACAGGGGACTCCAATCAGCCCCAGCATTTT. Protein product: CASSHQLEMTGDSNQPQHF. This rearrangement joins TRBV6-1 to TRBJ1-5; 8 bases map to TRBD1. CDR1 is MNHNS and CDR2 is SASEGT in the germline V gene. This CDR3 is built from 19 residues. Trimming at V came to 5 bases and at J to 3 bases, leaving 18 bases not matched to a gene.

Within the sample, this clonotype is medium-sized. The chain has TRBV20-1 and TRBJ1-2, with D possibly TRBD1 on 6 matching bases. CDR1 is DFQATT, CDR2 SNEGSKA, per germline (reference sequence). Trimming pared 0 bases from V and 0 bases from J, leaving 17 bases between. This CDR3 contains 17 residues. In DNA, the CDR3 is TGCAGTGCTAGAGACTTCGACAGGACCCTTGCTAACTATGGCTACACCTTC. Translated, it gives CSARDFDRTLANYGYTF.

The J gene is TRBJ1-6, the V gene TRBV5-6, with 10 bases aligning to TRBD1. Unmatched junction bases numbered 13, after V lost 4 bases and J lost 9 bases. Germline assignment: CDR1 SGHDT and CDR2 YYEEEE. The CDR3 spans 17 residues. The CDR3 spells CASSTGTGDQAGSPLHF. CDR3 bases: TGTGCCAGCAGCACCGGGACAGGGGACCAAGCTGGTTCACCCCTCCACTTT.

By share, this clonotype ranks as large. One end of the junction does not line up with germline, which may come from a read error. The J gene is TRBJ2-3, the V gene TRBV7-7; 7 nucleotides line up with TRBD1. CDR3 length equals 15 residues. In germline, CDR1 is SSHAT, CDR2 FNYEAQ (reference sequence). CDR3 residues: CASSLRGLGTDTQYF. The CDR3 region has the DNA TGTGCTAGCAGCTTAAGGGGGCTTGGCACAGATACGCAGTATTTT.

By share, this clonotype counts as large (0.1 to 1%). CDR3 DNA: TGTGCCAGCAGTCCCACACCCTCTGGGGCCAACGTCCTGACTTTC. Protein sequence: CASSPTPSGANVLTF. The J gene is TRBJ2-6, the V gene TRBV27, with D unresolved. This CDR3 region has 15 residues. The ends were cut back, 5 bases at V and 0 bases at J, with 8 bases in the middle. Per the germline V gene, CDR1 is MNHEY and CDR2 is SMNVEV (reference sequence).

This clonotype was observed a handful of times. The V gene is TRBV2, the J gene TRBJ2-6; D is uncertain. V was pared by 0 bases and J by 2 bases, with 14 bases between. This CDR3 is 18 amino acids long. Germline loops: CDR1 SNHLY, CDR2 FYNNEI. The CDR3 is CASSEAGQIYTGANVLTF. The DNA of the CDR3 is TGTGCCAGCAGTGAAGCAGGTCAAATCTACACTGGGGCCAACGTCCTGACTTTC.

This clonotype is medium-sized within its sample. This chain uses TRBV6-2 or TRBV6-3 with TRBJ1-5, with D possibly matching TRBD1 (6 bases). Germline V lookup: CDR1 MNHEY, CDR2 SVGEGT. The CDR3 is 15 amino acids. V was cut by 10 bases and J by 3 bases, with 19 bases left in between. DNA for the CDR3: TGTGCCACTAACGGGGGCAGGGCCTACAATCAGCCCCAGCATTTT. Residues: CATNGGRAYNQPQHF.

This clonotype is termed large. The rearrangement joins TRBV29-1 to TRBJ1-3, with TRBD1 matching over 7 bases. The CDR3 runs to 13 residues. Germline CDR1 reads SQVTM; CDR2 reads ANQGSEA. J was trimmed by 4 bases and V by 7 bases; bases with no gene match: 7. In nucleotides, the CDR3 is TGCAGCGCTCGACAGGGAGCAGGAAACACCATATATTTT. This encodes CSARQGAGNTIYF. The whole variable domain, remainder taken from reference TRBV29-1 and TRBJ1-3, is SAVISQKPSRDICQRGTSLTIQCQVDSQVTMMFWYRQQPGQSLTLIATANQGSEATYESGFVIDKFPISRPNLTFSTLTVSNMSPEDSSIYLCSARQGAGNTIYFGEGSWLTVV.

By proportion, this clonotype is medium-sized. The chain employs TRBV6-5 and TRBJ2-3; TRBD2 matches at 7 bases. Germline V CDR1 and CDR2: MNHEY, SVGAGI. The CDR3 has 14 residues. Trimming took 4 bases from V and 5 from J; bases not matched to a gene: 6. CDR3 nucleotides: TGTGCCAGCAGTTTCCGACTAGCTGAAGATACGCAGTATTTT. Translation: CASSFRLAEDTQYF.

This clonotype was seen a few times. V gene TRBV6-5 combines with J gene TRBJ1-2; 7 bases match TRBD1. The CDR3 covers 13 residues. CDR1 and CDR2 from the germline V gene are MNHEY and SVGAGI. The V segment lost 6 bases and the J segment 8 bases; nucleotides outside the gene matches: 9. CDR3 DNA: TGTGCCAGCAGCCGGGACAGCTTCGAGGGCTACACCTTC. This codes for CASSRDSFEGYTF.

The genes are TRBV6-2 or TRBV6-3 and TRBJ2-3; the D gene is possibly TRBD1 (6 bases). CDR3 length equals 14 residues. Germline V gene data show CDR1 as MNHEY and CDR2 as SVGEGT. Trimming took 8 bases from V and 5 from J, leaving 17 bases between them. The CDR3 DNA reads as TGTGCCAGCTCACCACCAGCAGGGGAAGATACGCAGTATTTT. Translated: CASSPPAGEDTQYF.